One sample yielded the 13 T cell receptor beta chains listed below, sequenced in a study of CD8+ T cells in alopecia areata. Stated treatment: oral pan-JAK inhibitor, 5-10 mg twice daily. Extracted RNA was reverse transcribed into cDNA, the sequencing template. Only in-frame clones appear in the TCRdb table, and some are missing; sequencing was by immunoSEQ multiplex PCR. Of roughly 110,000 clones in the sample, about four fifths were seen once. The sequences come from CD8+ T cells sorted from blood, collected at week 24, from a patient treated with tofacitinib. The receptors here all came from a human donor with alopecia areata.

The V call is TRBV5-6, the J call TRBJ2-3; D ambiguous. From germline, CDR1 is SGHDT and CDR2 YYEEEE. The V gene lost 4 bases and the J gene lost 0 bases, with 15 bases spanning the gap. The CDR3 consists of 16 residues. In DNA, the CDR3 is TGTGCCAGCAGCCTCTTCACGTGGTCTAGCACAGATACGCAGTATTTT. It is translated as CASSLFTWSSTDTQYF.

The chain combines TRBV5-6 with TRBJ2-5; D is unclear. The V and J ends lost 1 base and 1 base respectively, with 8 bases between them. Germline assignment: CDR1 SGHDT and CDR2 YYEEEE. The CDR3 spans 14 residues. The CDR3 DNA is TGTGCCAGCAGCTTGACAGCACTCCAAGAGACCCAGTACTTC. Protein: CASSLTALQETQYF.

This clone was seen a single time. The chain is built from TRBV30 and TRBJ2-7; 7 nucleotides agree with TRBD1. This CDR3 is 14 amino acids long. CDR1 and CDR2 from the germline V gene are GTSNPN and SVGIG (reference sequence). CDR3 nucleotides: TGTGCTGGGGTTGAGGGGGCCGGGATCTACGAGCAGTACTTC. It encodes CAGVEGAGIYEQYF.

This chain connects TRBV7-9 to TRBJ2-7; D is uncertain. The germline V and J ends were trimmed by 1 base and 6 bases, with 7 bases remaining between them. This CDR3 contains 12 residues. CDR1 is SEHNR and CDR2 is FQNEAQ in the germline V gene (reference sequence). The CDR3 spells CASSLGSIEQYF. CDR3 nucleotide sequence: TGTGCCAGCAGCTTAGGATCAATCGAGCAGTACTTC.

J is TRBJ2-5 and V is TRBV15; no clear D. V was clipped by 8 bases and J by 1 base, with 14 bases between them. Germline-derived CDR1 and CDR2 are LNHNV and YYDKDF (reference sequence). This CDR3 has 14 amino acids. CDR3 in DNA: TGTGCCACCCGCTCTCCGATTTCCCAAGAGACCCAGTACTTC. This gives the protein CATRSPISQETQYF.

The rearrangement uses TRBV27 and TRBJ2-2; a weak D match, TRBD2 (5 bases). The length of the CDR3 is 14 residues. Trimming left V 2 bases short and J 5 bases short, with 9 bases between. The germline gives CDR1 MNHEY, CDR2 SMNVEV (reference sequence). The CDR3 here is CASSLGLGTGELFF. DNA for the CDR3: TGTGCCAGCAGTTTAGGACTGGGGACCGGGGAGCTGTTTTTT.

This clone was found a few times. The rearrangement joins TRBV30 to TRBJ2-7; D might be TRBD1 (5 bases). Germline V lookup: CDR1 GTSNPN, CDR2 SVGIG (reference sequence). V lost 2 bases to trimming and J lost 2 bases, with 10 bases between them. The CDR3 covers 13 residues. For the CDR3, the DNA is TGTGCCTGGAGTACAGGCGGAACCTACGAGCAGTACTTC. Its protein product is CAWSTGGTYEQYF.

About this clone: Other nucleotide sequences in the sample specify the same CDR3. This chain connects TRBV5-1 to TRBJ2-7; D gene uncertain. CDR1 is SGHRS and CDR2 is YFSETQ in the germline V gene. With 0 bases removed from V and 1 base from J, the gap between germline ends came to 5 bases. This CDR3 is built from 13 residues. The CDR3 loop reads CASSLVGSYEQYF. Written as DNA, the CDR3 is TGCGCCAGCAGCTTGGTGGGTTCCTACGAGCAGTACTTC.

The genes are TRBV29-1 and TRBJ1-2, with a weak D call TRBD1 (6 bases). Germline values: CDR1 SQVTM, CDR2 ANQGSEA. The V end was cut by 0 bases, the J end by 8 bases, with 10 bases between. The CDR3 is made up of 12 amino acids. CDR3 protein: CSVEDGGAGYTF. The CDR3 DNA is TGCAGCGTTGAAGATGGGGGGGCAGGCTACACCTTC.

This CDR3 is CATAPGGADYTF. In DNA form, the CDR3 reads TGTGCCACCGCGCCGGGGGGCGCTGACTACACCTTC. The V and J genes are TRBV6-5 and TRBJ1-2, with a possible D match to TRBD1 (6 bases). With 10 bases removed from V and 10 bases from J, the gap between germline ends came to 19 bases. The CDR3 totals 12 residues. Germline V CDR1 and CDR2: MNHEY, SVGAGI.

This clone was seen just once. The chain recombines TRBV2 with TRBJ2-3, with D uncertain. V shed 3 bases and J shed 10 bases, with 8 bases lying between them. This CDR3 has 11 amino acids. Germline V gene lookup returns CDR1 SNHLY and CDR2 FYNNEI. The CDR3 reads CASSEDAPQYF. For the CDR3, the DNA is TGTGCCAGCAGTGAGGACGCCCCGCAGTATTTT.

This clone was counted only a few times. The rearrangement joins TRBV7-8 to TRBJ2-3; D not certain. Germline CDR1 SGHVS, CDR2 FQNEAQ. CDR3 size: 12 residues. V gave up 6 bases and J gave up 2 bases, with 6 bases separating them. In nucleotides, the CDR3 is TGTGCCAGCAGGGTCCTCACAGATACGCAGTATTTT. Its translation: CASRVLTDTQYF.

V usage is TRBV5-1 and J usage is TRBJ2-2; perhaps TRBD1 as D (6 bases). The CDR3 consists of 15 residues. Germline-derived CDR1 and CDR2 are SGHRS and YFSETQ. With 4 bases removed from V and 1 base from J, the gap between germline ends came to 11 bases. CDR3 DNA sequence: TGCGCCAGCAGCCCTTGGACAGAGAACACCGGGGAGCTGTTTTTT. Its translation is CASSPWTENTGELFF.